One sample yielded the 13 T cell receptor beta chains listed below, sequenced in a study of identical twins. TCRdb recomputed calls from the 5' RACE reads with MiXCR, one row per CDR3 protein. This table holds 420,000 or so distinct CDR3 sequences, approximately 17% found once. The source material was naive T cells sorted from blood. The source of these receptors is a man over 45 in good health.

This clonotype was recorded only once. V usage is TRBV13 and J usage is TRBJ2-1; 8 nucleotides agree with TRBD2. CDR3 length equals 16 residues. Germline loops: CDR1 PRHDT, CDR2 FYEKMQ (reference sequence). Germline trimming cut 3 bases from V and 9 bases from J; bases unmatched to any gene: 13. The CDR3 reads CASSFLSPAGGGEQFF. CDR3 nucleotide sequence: TGTGCCAGCAGCTTTTTAAGCCCCGCGGGAGGCGGTGAGCAGTTCTTC.

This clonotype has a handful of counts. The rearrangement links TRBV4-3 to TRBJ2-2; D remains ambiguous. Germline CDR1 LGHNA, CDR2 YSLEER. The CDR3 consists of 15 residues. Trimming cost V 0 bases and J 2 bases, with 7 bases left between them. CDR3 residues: CASSQDHANTGELFF. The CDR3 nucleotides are TGCGCCAGCAGCCAAGATCACGCAAACACCGGGGAGCTGTTTTTT.

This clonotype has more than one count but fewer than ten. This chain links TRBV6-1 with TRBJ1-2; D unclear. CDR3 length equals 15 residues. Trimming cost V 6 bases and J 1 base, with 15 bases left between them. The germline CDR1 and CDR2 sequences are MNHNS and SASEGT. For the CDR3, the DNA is TGTGCCAGCAGACCCCCCGCATCTTATAACTATGGCTACACCTTC. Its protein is CASRPPASYNYGYTF.

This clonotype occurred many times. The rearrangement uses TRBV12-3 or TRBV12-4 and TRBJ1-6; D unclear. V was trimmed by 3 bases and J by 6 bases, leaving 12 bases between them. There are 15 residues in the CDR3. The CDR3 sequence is CASSFGGGRNSPLHF. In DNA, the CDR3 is TGTGCCAGCAGTTTTGGCGGCGGCCGTAATTCACCCCTCCACTTT.

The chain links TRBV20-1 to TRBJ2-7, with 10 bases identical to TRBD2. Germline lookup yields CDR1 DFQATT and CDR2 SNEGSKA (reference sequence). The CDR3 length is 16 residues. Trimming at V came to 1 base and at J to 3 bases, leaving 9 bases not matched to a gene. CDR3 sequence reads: CSARVGGPSGSYEQYF. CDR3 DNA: TGCAGTGCTAGAGTGGGGGGCCCTAGCGGGAGCTACGAGCAGTACTTC.

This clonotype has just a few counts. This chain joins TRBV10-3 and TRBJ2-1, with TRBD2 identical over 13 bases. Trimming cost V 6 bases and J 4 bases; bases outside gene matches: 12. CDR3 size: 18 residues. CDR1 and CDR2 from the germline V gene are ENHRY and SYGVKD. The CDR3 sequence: CAISAVGTSGAGYNEQFF. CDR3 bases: TGTGCCATCAGCGCTGTCGGGACTAGCGGGGCGGGATACAATGAGCAGTTCTTC.

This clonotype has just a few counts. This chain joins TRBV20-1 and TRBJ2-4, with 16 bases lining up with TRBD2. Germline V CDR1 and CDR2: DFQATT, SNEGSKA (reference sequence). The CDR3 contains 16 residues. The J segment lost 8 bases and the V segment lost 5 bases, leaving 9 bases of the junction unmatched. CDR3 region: CSALTGLAGGPDIQYF. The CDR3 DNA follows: TGCAGTGCTCTAACGGGACTAGCGGGGGGGCCGGACATTCAGTACTTC.

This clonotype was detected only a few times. Here the CDR3 reads CASSEPGQRNTEAFF. CDR3 coding DNA: TGCGCCAGCAGCGAACCGGGACAGAGGAACACTGAAGCTTTCTTT. The rearrangement joins TRBV4-1 to TRBJ1-1; TRBD1 matches 7 bases. The V segment lost 5 bases and the J segment 1 base; nucleotides outside the gene matches: 7. Germline V gives CDR1 MGHRA, CDR2 YSYEKL. The CDR3 totals 15 residues.

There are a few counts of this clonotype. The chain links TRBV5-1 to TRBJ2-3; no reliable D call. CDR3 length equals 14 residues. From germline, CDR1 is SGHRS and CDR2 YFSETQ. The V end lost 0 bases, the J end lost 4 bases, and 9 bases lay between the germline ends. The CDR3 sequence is CASSLALSSDTQYF. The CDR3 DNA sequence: TGCGCCAGCAGCTTGGCCTTGTCCTCAGATACGCAGTATTTT.

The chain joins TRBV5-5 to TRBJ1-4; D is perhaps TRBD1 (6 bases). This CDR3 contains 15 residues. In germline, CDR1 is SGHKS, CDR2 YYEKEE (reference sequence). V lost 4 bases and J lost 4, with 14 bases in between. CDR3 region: CASSPRDMINEKLFF. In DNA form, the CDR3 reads TGTGCCAGCAGCCCCCGGGACATGATTAATGAAAAACTGTTTTTT.

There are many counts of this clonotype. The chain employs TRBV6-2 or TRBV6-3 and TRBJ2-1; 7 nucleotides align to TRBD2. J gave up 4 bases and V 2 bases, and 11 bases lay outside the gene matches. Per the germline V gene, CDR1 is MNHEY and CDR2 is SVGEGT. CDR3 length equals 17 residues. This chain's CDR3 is CASSYPRGTGGYNEQFF. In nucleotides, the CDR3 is TGTGCCAGCAGTTACCCCCGCGGAACGGGGGGATACAATGAGCAGTTCTTC.

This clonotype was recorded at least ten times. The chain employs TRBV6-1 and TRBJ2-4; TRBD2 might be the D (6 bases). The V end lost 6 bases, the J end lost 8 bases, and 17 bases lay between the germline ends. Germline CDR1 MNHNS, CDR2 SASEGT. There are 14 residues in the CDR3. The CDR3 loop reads CASSRERVVDIQYF. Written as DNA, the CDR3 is TGTGCCAGCAGCCGGGAGAGGGTGGTAGACATTCAGTACTTC.

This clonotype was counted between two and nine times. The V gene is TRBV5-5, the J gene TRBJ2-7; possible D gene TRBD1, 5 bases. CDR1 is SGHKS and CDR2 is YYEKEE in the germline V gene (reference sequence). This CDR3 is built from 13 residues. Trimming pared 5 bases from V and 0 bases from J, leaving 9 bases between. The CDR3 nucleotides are TGTGCCAGCAGAGTCCAGGGCTCCTACGAGCAGTACTTC. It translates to CASRVQGSYEQYF.